The clone carrying this T cell receptor (beta chain) was seen a few times. What it recognizes is unknown. Germline assignment: CDR1 SGHVS and CDR2 FQNEAQ. V was pared by 5 bases and J by 2 bases, with 11 bases between. CDR3 length: 14 amino acids. This entry comes from a study of beta chain features in type 1 diabetes. Overall study results and limits: Junctions at VDJ sites from type 1 diabetes patients had fewer insertions and more deletions. Shorter TCRB CDR3s, moderately but significantly so, marked every one of the four CD4+ subsets in Type 1 diabetes patients. Whatever favoring of shorter templates PCR might show would apply equally to patients and controls.

The authors reverse transcribed all of the isolated RNA, so sequencing captured expressed TCRB transcripts. Some clones are missing from TCRdb's copy, which holds only in-frame ones; the method was immunoSEQ multiplex PCR. The sample includes some 150,000 clones, around an eighth seen only once; the top ten take roughly 1.3%. This sequence originates from a man younger than 35 with type 1 diabetes. This chain joins TRBV7-8 and TRBJ2-3; maybe TRBD2 (6 bases). Sequences were obtained from central memory CD4+ T cells from blood. CDR3 DNA: TGTGCCAGCAGCCCGAGGGACTTCACAGATACGCAGTATTTT. It encodes CASSPRDFTDTQYF.